This paragraph reports one T cell receptor beta chain. This sample was taken from a study of shared clonotypes between healthy human individuals. The CDR3 consists of 13 residues. CDR1 and CDR2 from the germline V gene are MNHEY and SVGAGI. Trimming took 6 bases from V and 12 from J; bases not matched to a gene: 8. This table comes from immunoSEQ multiplex PCR, and its TCRdb copy is limited to in-frame clones, with some not included. In the table there are a few million clones, over 85% of which are singletons. The chain employs TRBV6-5 and TRBJ2-1; 10 bases are a match to TRBD2. The sequencing sample was made of naive CD4+ T cells from PBMCs. Documented subset: CD45RA+ positively selected. The clonotype originates from a young man in good health. Some clones in this sample may be carry-over from other donors' samples. The CDR3: CASSDSGRTVQFF. CDR3 nucleotide sequence: TGTGCCAGCAGCGATAGCGGGAGGACTGTGCAGTTCTTC.